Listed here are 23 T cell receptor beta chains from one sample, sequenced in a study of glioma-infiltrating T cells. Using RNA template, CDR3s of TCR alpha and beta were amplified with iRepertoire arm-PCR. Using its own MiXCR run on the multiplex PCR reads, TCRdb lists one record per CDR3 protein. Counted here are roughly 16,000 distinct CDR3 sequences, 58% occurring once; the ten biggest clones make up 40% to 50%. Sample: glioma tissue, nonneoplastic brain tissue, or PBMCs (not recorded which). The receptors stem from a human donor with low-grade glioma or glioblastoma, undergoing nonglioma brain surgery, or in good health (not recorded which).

The chain's CDR3 is CASGPPGVQYF. Here the CDR3 DNA reads TGTGCCAGCGGCCCCCCCGGGGTCCAGTACTTC. The V gene is TRBV12-3 or TRBV12-4, the J gene TRBJ2-5, with D possibly TRBD2 on 5 matching bases. With 8 bases removed from V and 10 bases from J, the gap between germline ends came to 14 bases. This CDR3 has 11 amino acids.

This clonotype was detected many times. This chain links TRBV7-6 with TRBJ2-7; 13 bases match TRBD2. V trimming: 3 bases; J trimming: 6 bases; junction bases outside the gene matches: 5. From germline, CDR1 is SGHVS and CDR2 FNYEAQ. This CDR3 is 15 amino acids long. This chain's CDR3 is CASSLGLAGTSEQYF. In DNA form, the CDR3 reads TGTGCCAGCAGCTTGGGACTAGCGGGAACATCCGAGCAGTACTTC.

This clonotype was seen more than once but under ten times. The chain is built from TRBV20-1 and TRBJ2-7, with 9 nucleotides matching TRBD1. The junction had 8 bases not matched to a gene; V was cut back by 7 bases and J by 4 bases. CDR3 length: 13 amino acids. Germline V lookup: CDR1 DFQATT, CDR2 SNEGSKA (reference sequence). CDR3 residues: CSGTTGTGYEQYF. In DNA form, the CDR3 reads TGCAGTGGAACCACCGGGACAGGGTACGAGCAGTACTTC.

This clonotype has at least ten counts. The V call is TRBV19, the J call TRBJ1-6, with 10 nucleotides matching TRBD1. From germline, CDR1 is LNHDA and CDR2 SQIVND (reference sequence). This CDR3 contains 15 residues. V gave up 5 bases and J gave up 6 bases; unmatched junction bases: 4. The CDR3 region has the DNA TGTGCCAGTAGTCCCAGGACAGGGGGTAATTCACCCCTCCACTTT. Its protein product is CASSPRTGGNSPLHF.

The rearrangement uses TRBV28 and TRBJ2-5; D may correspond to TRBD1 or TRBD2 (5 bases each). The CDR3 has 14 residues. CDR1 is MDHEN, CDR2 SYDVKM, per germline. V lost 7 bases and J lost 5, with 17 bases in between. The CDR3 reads CASTPFGAIETQYF. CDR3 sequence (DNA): TGTGCCAGCACTCCCTTCGGGGCAATTGAGACCCAGTACTTC.

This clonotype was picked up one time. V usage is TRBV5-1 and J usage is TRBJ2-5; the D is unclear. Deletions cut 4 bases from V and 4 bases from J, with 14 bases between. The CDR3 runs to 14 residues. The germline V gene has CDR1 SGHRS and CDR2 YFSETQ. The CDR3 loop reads CASSPDVGRETQYF. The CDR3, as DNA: TGCGCCAGCAGCCCCGATGTGGGCCGAGAGACCCAGTACTTC.

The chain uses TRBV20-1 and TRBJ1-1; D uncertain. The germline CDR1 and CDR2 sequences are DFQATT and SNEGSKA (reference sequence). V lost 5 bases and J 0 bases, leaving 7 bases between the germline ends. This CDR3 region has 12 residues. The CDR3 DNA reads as TGCAGTGCTGGATTCTTGAACACTGAAGCTTTCTTT. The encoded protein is CSAGFLNTEAFF.

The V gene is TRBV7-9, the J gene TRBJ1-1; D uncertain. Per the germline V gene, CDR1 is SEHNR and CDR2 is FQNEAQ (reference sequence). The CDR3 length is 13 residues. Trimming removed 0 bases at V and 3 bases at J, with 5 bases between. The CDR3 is CASSLALDTEAFF. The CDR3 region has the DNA TGTGCCAGCAGCTTAGCGCTGGACACTGAAGCTTTCTTT.

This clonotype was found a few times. CDR3 amino acids: CASGLGGKTGELFF. The CDR3 DNA reads as TGTGCTAGTGGTTTGGGAGGCAAGACCGGGGAGCTGTTTTTT. The V call is TRBV12-5, the J call TRBJ2-2, with D unclear. V was shortened by 1 base and J by 5 bases, with 8 bases between the two germline ends. CDR3 length: 14 amino acids. Germline assignment: CDR1 LGHNT and CDR2 FRNRAP.

The CDR3 DNA reads TGTGCCAGTAGTCAGCTCCGGGGAGAGACCCAGTACTTC. Protein: CASSQLRGETQYF. The chain recombines TRBV19 with TRBJ2-5; D perhaps matches TRBD2 (5 bases). The germline CDR1 and CDR2 sequences are LNHDA and SQIVND (reference sequence). Trimming pared 5 bases from V and 4 bases from J, leaving 11 bases between. The CDR3 spans 13 residues.

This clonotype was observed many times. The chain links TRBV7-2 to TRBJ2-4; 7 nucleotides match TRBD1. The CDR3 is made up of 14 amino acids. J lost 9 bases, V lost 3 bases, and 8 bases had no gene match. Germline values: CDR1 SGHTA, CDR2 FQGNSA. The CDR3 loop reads CASSLGTERFIQYF. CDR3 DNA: TGTGCCAGCAGCTTGGGGACAGAGCGGTTCATTCAGTACTTC.

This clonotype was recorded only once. CDR3 residues: CATSVTGGAGNQPQHF. CDR3 coding DNA: TGTGCCACCAGCGTGACAGGGGGCGCGGGGAATCAGCCCCAGCATTTT. The chain uses TRBV15 and TRBJ1-5; TRBD1 matches at 10 bases. V dropped 5 bases and J dropped 4; count of bases not matched to a gene: 8. Germline CDR1 reads LNHNV; CDR2 reads YYDKDF (reference sequence). The CDR3 consists of 16 residues.

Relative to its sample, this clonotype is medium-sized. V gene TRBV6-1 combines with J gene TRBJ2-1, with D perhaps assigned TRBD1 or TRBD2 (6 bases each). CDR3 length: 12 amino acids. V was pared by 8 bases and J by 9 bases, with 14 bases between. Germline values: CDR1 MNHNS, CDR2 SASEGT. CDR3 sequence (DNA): TGTGCCAGCGGGGGGCCCAAAAGTGAGCAGTTCTTC. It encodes CASGGPKSEQFF.

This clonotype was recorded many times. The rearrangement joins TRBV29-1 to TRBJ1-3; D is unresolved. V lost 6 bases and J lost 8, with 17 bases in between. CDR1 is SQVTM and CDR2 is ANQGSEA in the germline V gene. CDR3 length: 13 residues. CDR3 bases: TGCAGCGTCTCCTCGGGAGTTCGGGACACCATATATTTT. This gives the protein CSVSSGVRDTIYF.

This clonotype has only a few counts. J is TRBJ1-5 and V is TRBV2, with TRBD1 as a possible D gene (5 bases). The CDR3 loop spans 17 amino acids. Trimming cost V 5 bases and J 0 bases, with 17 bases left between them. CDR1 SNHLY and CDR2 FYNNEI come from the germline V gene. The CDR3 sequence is CASSLEPRGNSNQPQHF. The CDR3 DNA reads TGTGCCAGCAGTCTAGAGCCCCGGGGGAATAGCAATCAGCCCCAGCATTTT. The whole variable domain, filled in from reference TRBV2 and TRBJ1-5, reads EPEVTQTPSHQVTQMGQEVILRCVPISNHLYFYWYRQILGQKVEFLVSFYNNEISEKSEIFDDQFSVERPDGSNFTLKIRSTKLEDSAMYFCASSLEPRGNSNQPQHFGDGTRLSIL.

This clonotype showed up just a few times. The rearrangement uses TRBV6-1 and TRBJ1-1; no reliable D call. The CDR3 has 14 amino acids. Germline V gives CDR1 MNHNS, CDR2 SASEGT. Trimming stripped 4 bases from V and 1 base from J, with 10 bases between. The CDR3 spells CASSGIGKNTEAFF. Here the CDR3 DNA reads TGTGCCAGCAGTGGCATAGGGAAGAACACTGAAGCTTTCTTT.

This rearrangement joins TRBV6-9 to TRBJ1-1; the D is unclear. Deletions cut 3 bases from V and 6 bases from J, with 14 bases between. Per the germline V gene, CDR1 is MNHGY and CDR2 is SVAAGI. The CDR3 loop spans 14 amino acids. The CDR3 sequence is CASSYLFGAAEAFF. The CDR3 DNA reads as TGTGCCAGCAGTTACCTGTTTGGAGCGGCTGAAGCTTTCTTT.

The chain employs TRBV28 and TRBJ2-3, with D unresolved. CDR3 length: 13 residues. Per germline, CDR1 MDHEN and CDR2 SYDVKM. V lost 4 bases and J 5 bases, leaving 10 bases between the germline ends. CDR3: CASSSQDRDTQYF. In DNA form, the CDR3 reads TGTGCCAGCAGTTCCCAGGACCGAGATACGCAGTATTTT.

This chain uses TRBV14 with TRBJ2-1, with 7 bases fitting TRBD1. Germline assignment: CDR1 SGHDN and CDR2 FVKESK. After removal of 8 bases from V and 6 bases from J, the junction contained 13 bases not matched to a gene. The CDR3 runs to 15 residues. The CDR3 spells CASLQLRGPINEQFF. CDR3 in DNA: TGTGCCAGCCTTCAACTAAGGGGGCCAATCAATGAGCAGTTCTTC.

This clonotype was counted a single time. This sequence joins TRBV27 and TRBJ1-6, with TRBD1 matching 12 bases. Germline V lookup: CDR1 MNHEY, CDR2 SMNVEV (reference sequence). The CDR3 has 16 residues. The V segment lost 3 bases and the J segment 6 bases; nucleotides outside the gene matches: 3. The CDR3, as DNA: TGTGCCAGCAGTTTGGGACAGGGGGCGCGTAATTCACCCCTCCACTTT. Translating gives CASSLGQGARNSPLHF.

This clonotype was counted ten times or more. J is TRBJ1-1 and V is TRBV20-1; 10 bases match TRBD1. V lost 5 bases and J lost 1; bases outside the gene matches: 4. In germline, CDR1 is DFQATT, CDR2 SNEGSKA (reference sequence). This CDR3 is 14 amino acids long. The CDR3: CSAVRDRGNTEAFF. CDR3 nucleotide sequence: TGCAGTGCTGTCCGGGACAGGGGGAACACTGAAGCTTTCTTT.

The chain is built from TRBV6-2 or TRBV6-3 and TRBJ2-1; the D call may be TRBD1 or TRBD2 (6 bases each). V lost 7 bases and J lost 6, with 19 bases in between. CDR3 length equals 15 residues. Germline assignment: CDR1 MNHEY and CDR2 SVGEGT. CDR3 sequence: CASTLEGETCNEQFF. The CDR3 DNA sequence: TGTGCCAGCACCCTGGAGGGGGAAACATGCAATGAGCAGTTCTTC.

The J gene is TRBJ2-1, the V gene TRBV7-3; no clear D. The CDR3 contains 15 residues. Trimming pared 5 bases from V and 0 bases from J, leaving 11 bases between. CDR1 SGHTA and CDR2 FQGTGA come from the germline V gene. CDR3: CASSLGPSSYNEQFF. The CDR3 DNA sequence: TGTGCCAGCAGCCTGGGCCCGAGCTCCTACAATGAGCAGTTCTTC.